This T cell receptor (beta chain) originates from a study of blood T cell repertoires in COVID-19. About the research overall: Researchers got acute and convalescent COVID-19 samples from the United States, Italy and Spain. T cells, B-cell-depleted T cells, or PBMCs supplied cDNA or gDNA.

CDR1 and CDR2 from the germline V gene are SNHLY and FYNNEI. The CDR3 is 15 amino acids. This clone was counted a few times. The junction departs from germline at one end; a sequencing error may be responsible. Sequencing used immunoSEQ multiplex PCR; TCRdb keeps in-frame clones, though not all of them. The table lists hundreds of thousands of clones, roughly 80% of them singletons. Sequenced material: PBMCs or T cells enriched from blood (not recorded which). The chain combines TRBV2 with TRBJ2-1; TRBD2 agrees at 10 bases. This clonotype was obtained from a man between 40 and 49 years old who had been exposed to COVID-19. DNA for the CDR3: TGTGCCAACAGTGAAGTGGTAGCGGGAGGCAATGAGCAGTTCTTC. It codes for CANSEVVAGGNEQFF.